This T cell receptor beta chain is drawn from a study of shared clonotypes between healthy human individuals. Memory CD4+ cells were the fraction left after CD45RA+ naive selection. Measured with immunoSEQ multiplex PCR; TCRdb has only the in-frame clones, and not every one. The profile shows fewer than 3 million clones, 85% to 95% of them singletons. This clone showed up just once. The CDR3 is 15 residues long. Trimming shortened V by 2 bases and J by 2 bases, and 10 bases separated the two germline ends. Germline V CDR1 and CDR2: LGHNA, YNFKEQ. The genes are TRBV4-2 and TRBJ1-3; D is unresolved. The source material was naive CD4+ T cells from PBMCs. Subset indicated: CD45RA+ positively selected. This TCR derives from a man in his late teens or twenties in good health. Some clones in this sample may be carry-over from other donors' samples. CDR3 DNA sequence: TGTGCCAGCAGCCAATCGACCGCGACTGGAAACACCATATATTTT. Encoded protein: CASSQSTATGNTIYF.